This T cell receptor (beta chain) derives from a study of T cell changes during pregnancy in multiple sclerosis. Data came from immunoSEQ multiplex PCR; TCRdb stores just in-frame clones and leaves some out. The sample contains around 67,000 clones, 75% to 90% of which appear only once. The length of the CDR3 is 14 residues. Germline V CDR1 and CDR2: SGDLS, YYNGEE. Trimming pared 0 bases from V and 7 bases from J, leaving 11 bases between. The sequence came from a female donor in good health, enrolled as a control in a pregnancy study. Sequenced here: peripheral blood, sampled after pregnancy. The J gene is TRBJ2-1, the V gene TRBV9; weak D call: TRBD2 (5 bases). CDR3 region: CASSVGAPGNEQFF. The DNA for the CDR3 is TGTGCCAGCAGCGTAGGAGCGCCGGGGAATGAGCAGTTCTTC.